The present entry profiles one T cell receptor (beta chain) with its context. Its matching antigen is unknown. Treatment indicated: about 20 received Ad26.COV2.S at low or high dose, single or two shots; about five received placebo; per-sample allocation not given. Each sample was drawn 63 days after the first injection (of vaccine or placebo). The sample belongs to a study of Ad26.COV2.S vaccination and SARS-CoV-2 variants. For the study at large: A COV1001 Ad26.COV2.S trial-arm participant provided the sample. Once or twice, 56 days apart, Ad26.COV2.S was delivered intramuscularly.

Assay: immunoSEQ multiplex PCR; the TCRdb copy retains only in-frame clones and omits some. This sample has 250,000 to 300,000 clones, with approximately 87% found just once. Study outcomes and limitations: Similar non-spike TCR breadth was seen in vaccine and placebo recipients. Breadth, reportedly substantial, characterized the spike-specific CD8+ and CD4+ T cell responses after vaccination.

Source: peripheral blood, taken in a trial of Ad26.COV2.S vaccine versus placebo. This sequence originates from a person aged 18-65 years who received the Ad26.COV2.S COVID-19 vaccine or a placebo.

The CDR3 DNA reads as TGTGCCAGCGGATATTACAATGAGCAGTTCTTC. The encoded protein is CASGYYNEQFF. The genes are TRBV11-2 and TRBJ2-1, with D unresolved. Germline CDR1 reads SGHAT; CDR2 reads FQNNGV. The CDR3 covers 11 residues. V gave up 8 bases and J gave up 4 bases, with 6 bases separating them.